This paragraph reports one TCR beta chain. These data originate in a study of blood T cell repertoires in COVID-19. Assay: immunoSEQ multiplex PCR; the TCRdb copy retains only in-frame clones and omits some. The sample yields fewer than 200,000 clones, 70% to 90% seen once. V trimming: 0 bases; J trimming: 6 bases; junction bases outside the gene matches: 1. The CDR3 sequence is 15 residues long. Germline CDR1 and CDR2: LGHNA and YNFKEQ. The sample comprised peripheral blood. J is TRBJ2-1 and V is TRBV4-2; the match to TRBD2 covers 11 bases. The receptor's source is a man aged 35 to 55 with active or convalescent COVID-19. The CDR3 spells CASSQDSGGGNEQFF. DNA for the CDR3: TGTGCCAGCAGCCAAGATAGCGGGGGGGGCAATGAGCAGTTCTTC.